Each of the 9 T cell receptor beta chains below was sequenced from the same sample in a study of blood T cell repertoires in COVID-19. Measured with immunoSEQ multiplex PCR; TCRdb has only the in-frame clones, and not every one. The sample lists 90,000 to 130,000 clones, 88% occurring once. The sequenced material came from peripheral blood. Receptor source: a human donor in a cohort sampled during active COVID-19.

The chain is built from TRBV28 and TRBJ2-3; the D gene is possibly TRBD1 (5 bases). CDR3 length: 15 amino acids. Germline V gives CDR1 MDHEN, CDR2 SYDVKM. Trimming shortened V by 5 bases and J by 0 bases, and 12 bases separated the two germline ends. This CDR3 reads CASSPGISSTDTQYF. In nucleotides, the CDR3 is TGTGCCAGCAGTCCAGGGATTTCTAGCACAGATACGCAGTATTTT.

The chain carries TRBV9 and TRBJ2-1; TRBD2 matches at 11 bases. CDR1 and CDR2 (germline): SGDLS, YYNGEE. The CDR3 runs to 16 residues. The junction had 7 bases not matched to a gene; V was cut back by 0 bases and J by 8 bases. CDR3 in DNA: TGTGCCAGCAGCGTAGATCTAGCGGGGGGACAAGATGAGCAGTTCTTC. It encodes CASSVDLAGGQDEQFF.

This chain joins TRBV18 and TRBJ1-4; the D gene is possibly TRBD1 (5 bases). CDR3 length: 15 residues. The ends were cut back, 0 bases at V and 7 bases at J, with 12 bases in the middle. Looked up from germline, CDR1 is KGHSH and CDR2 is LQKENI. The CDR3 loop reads CASSPPAGKGEKLFF. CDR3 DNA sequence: TGTGCCAGCTCACCACCCGCAGGGAAAGGTGAAAAACTGTTTTTT.

CDR3 nucleotide sequence: TGTGCCAGCAGTGAACCCGCTTGGGCGGGGCAGGTGGGGAACTACAATGAGCAGTTCTTC. Protein product: CASSEPAWAGQVGNYNEQFF. The chain recombines TRBV6-1 with TRBJ2-1; D perhaps matches TRBD2 (6 bases). V lost 2 bases, J lost 3 bases, and 26 bases lay in between. Per germline, CDR1 MNHNS and CDR2 SASEGT. The length of the CDR3 is 20 residues.

The CDR3 nucleotides read TGTGCCAGCAGTGAAGTTTGGCAGGGCACAGATACGCAGTATTTT. Translated: CASSEVWQGTDTQYF. The chain couples TRBV6-1 to TRBJ2-3, with D uncertain. With 1 base removed from V and 1 base from J, the gap between germline ends came to 9 bases. The CDR3 is 15 amino acids. CDR1 is MNHNS, CDR2 SASEGT, per germline.

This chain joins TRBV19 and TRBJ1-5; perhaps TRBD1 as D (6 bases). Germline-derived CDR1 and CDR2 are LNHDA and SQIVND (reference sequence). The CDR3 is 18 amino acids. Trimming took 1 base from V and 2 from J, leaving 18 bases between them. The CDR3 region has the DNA TGTGCCAGTAGTATAGGGCAGTCCAGGGGCGTGGGCAATCAGCCCCAGCATTTT. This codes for CASSIGQSRGVGNQPQHF.

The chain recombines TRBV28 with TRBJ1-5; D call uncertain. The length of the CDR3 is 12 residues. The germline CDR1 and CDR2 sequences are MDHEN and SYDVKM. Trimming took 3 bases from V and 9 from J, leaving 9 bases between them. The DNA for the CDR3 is TGTGCCAGCAGTTTTCCCCCAGGGCCCCAGCATTTT. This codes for CASSFPPGPQHF.

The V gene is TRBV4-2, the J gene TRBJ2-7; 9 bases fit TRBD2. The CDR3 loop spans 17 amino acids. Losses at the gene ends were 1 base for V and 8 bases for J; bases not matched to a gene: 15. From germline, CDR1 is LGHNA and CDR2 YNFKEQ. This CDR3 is CASSQAFLGAGTSKQYF. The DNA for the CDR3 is TGTGCCAGCAGCCAAGCATTCCTTGGGGCCGGGACTAGCAAGCAGTACTTC.

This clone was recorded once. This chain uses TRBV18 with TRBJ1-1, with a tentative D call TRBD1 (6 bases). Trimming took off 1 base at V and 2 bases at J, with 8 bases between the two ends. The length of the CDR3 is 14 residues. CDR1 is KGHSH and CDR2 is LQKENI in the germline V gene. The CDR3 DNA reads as TGTGCCAGCTCACCACAGACAGGAAACACTGAAGCTTTCTTT. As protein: CASSPQTGNTEAFF.